Given below is one T cell receptor beta chain in context. Its antigen is currently unknown. The immunoSEQ assay was version 4, run in survey mode. Clones were read by immunoSEQ multiplex PCR, and TCRdb kept only the in-frame ones, dropping some. Of tens of thousands of clones listed, 88% were seen once; the top ten hold around 0.48%. These data are taken from a study of persistence of HIV-infected CD4 T cells. Cells were stimulated nonspecifically with anti-CD3/anti-CD28 magnetic beads. Sorting selected CD4+ T cells upregulating both CD40 ligand and CD69. CDR3 size: 13 residues. J was trimmed by 8 bases and V by 6 bases; bases with no gene match: 6. CDR1 KGHDR and CDR2 SFDVKD come from the germline V gene.

The sequencing used CD4+ T cells sorted from PBMCs after approximately 20-hour stimulation, collected from a patient who received antiretroviral therapy. The chain has TRBV24-1 and TRBJ1-1; 9 bases are shared with TRBD1. The TCR originated in an adult woman with HIV who was CMV-seropositive. The CDR3 DNA is TGTGCCACCAGTATAACAGGGGGCCTAGAAGCTTTCTTT. It yields the protein CATSITGGLEAFF.